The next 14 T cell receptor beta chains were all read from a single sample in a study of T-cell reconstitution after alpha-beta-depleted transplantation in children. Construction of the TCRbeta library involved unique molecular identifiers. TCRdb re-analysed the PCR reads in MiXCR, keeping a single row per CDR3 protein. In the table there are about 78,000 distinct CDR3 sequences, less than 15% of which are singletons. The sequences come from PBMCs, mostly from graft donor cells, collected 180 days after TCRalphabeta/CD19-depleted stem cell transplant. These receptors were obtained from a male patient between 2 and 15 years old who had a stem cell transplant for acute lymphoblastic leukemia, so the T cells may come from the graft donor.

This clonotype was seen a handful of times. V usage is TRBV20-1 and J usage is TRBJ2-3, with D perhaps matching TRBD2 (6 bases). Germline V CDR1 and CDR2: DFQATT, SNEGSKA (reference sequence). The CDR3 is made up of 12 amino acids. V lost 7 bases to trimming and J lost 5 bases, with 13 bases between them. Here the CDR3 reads CSEKRAGDTQYF. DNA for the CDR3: TGCAGTGAGAAGCGGGCCGGAGATACGCAGTATTTT.

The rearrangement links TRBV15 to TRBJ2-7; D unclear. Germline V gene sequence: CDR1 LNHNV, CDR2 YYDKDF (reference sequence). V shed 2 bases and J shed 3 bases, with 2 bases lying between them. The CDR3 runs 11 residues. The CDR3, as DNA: TGTGCCACCAGCAGACGCTACGAGCAGTACTTC. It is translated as CATSRRYEQYF.

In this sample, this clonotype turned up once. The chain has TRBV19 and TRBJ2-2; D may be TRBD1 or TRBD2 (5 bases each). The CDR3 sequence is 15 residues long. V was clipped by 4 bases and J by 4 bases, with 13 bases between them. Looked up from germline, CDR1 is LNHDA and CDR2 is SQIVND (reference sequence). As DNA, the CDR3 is TGTGCCAGTAGTACGTGGGGCGCGGGCACCGGGGAGCTGTTTTTT. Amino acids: CASSTWGAGTGELFF.

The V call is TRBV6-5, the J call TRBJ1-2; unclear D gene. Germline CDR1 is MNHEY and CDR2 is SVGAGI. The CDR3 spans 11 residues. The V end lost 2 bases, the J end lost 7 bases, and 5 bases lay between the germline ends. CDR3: CASSYNGGYTF. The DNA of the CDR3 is TGTGCCAGCAGTTACAATGGTGGCTACACCTTC.

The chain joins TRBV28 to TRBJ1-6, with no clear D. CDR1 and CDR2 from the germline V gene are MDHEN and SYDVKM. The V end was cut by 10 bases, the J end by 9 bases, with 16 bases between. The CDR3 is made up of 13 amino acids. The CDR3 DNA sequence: TGTGCCACCGGATCGGGCATCATTTCACCCCTCCACTTT. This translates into CATGSGIISPLHF.

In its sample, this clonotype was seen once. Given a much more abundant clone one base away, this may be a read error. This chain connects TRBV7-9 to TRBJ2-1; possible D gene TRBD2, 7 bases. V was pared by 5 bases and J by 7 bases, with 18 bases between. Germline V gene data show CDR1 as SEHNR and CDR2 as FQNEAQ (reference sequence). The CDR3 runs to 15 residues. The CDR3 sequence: CASSVRRGAWNEQFF. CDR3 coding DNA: TGTGCCAGCAGCGTCCGACGGGGGGCGTGGAATGAGCAGTTCTTC.

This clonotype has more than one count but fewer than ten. The CDR3 nucleotides read TGCAGTGCTAGTCAGGAGGGCGAGACCCAGTACTTC. Its translation: CSASQEGETQYF. The chain combines TRBV20-1 with TRBJ2-5; TRBD2 is a possible D gene (6 bases). The CDR3 has 12 amino acids. Germline V lookup: CDR1 DFQATT, CDR2 SNEGSKA (reference sequence). Trimming took off 3 bases at V and 5 bases at J, with 10 bases between the two ends.

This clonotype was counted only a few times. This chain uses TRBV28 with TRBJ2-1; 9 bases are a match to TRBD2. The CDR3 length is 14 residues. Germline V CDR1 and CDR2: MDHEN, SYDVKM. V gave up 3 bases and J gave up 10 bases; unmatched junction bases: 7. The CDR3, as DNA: TGTGCCAGCAGTTTTGGTAGCGGGGGCCTCGAGCAGTTCTTC. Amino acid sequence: CASSFGSGGLEQFF.

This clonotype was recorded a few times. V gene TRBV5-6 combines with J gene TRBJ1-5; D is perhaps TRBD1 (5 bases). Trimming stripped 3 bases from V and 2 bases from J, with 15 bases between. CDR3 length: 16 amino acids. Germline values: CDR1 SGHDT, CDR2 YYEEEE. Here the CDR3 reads CASSWTGGGGNQPQHF. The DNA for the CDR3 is TGTGCCAGCAGCTGGACGGGGGGTGGGGGCAATCAGCCCCAGCATTTT.

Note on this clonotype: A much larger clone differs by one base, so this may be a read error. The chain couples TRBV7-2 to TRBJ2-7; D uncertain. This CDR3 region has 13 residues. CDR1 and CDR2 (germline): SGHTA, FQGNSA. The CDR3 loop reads CACSFLPRYEQYF. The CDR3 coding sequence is TGTGCCTGCAGCTTCCTTCCTAGATACGAGCAGTACTTC.

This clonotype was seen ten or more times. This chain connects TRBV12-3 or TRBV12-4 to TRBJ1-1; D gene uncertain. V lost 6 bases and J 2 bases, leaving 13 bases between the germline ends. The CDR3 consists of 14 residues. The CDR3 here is CASSRNIANTEAFF. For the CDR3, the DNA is TGTGCCAGCAGCCGTAACATAGCCAACACTGAAGCTTTCTTT.

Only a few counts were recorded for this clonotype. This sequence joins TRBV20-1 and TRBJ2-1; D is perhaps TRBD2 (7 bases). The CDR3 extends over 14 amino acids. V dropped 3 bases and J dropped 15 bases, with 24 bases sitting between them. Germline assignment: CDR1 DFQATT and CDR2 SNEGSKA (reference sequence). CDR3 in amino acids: CSASVGGGPLSSFF. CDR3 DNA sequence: TGCAGTGCTAGTGTAGGGGGAGGGCCCTTAAGTTCGTTCTTC.

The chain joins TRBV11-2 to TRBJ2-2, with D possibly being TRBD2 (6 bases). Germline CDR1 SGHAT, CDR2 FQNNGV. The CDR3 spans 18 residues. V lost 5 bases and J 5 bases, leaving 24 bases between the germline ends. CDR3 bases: TGTGCCAGCAGCAGAAACGGGGGTTGGGGTTTGCGGACCGGGGAGCTGTTTTTT. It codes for CASSRNGGWGLRTGELFF.

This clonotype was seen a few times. CDR3 residues: CASSFGDRLQETQYF. CDR3 nucleotide sequence: TGTGCCAGCAGCTTCGGGGACAGACTCCAAGAGACCCAGTACTTC. The V call is TRBV7-9, the J call TRBJ2-5; 7 bases agree with TRBD1. V lost 3 bases, J lost 1 base, and 5 bases stayed unmatched. This CDR3 is built from 15 residues. Germline V CDR1 and CDR2: SEHNR, FQNEAQ (reference sequence).